This is a list of T cell receptor beta chains from one sample in a study of blood T cell repertoires in COVID-19. Some clones are missing from TCRdb's copy, which holds only in-frame ones; the method was immunoSEQ multiplex PCR. Of 150,000 to 190,000 clones detected, approximately 80% appear once; the ten largest clones hold roughly 3.5%. What was sequenced was peripheral blood. These receptors originate from a woman older than 75 with acute or convalescent COVID-19. Each CDR3 is given with its conserved first and last residue. A D gene is named only where the DNA matches it firmly. Not every row has a clone size; where given, it reads once, few, many or a size class.

clone_size,j_call,v_call,d_call,cdr3_aa,cdr3_nt
-,TRBJ1-6,TRBV4-3,-,CASSQDRGLNNSPLHF,TGCGCCAGCAGCCAAGATCGCGGTCTAAATAATTCACCCCTCCACTTT
-,TRBJ2-7,TRBV6-5,-,CASSYSGHEQYF,TGTGCCAGCAGTTACTCGGGCCACGAGCAGTACTTC
-,TRBJ2-1,TRBV18,TRBD2,CASSPPGLAGSYNEQFF,TGTGCCAGCTCACCTCCCGGACTAGCGGGATCCTACAATGAGCAGTTCTTC
-,TRBJ1-4,TRBV19,TRBD1,CAARQGNEKLFF,TGTGCCGCCCGACAGGGGAATGAAAAACTGTTTTTT
few,TRBJ2-1,TRBV6-5,TRBD1,CASSYSQGAGWNEQFF,TGTGCCAGCAGTTACTCACAGGGGGCAGGGTGGAATGAGCAGTTCTTC
-,TRBJ2-2,TRBV11-3,TRBD1,CASSPRTGATGELFF,TGTGCCAGCAGCCCCCGGACAGGGGCCACCGGGGAGCTGTTTTTT
-,TRBJ2-1,TRBV9,TRBD2,CASSAQPLAGGDNEQFF,TGTGCCAGCAGCGCCCAGCCCCTAGCGGGAGGGGACAATGAGCAGTTCTTC
-,TRBJ2-7,TRBV9,-,CASSGQGGYEQYF,TGTGCCAGCAGCGGACAGGGAGGATACGAGCAGTACTTC
once,TRBJ1-2,TRBV2,-,CASSRRSQPDYGYTF,TGTGCCAGCAGTAGGCGGAGCCAACCGGACTATGGCTACACCTTC
few,TRBJ1-4,TRBV18,TRBD1,CASSPTQGVNEKLFF,TGTGCCAGCTCACCAACACAGGGGGTGAATGAAAAACTGTTTTTT
-,TRBJ2-6,TRBV3-1/TRBV3-2,-,CASSQEDRTGLNWGANVLTF,TGTGCCAGCAGCCAAGAGGACAGAACAGGCCTTAACTGGGGGGCCAACGTCCTGACTTTC
few,TRBJ1-2,TRBV6-5,-,CASSYSGGSGGYTF,TGTGCCAGCAGTTACTCGGGCGGGTCGGGCGGCTACACCTTC
-,TRBJ2-3,TRBV5-4,-,CASSLAKTGGVADTQYF,TGTGCCAGCAGCTTGGCCAAAACGGGCGGGGTAGCAGATACGCAGTATTTT
-,TRBJ1-1,TRBV5-1,-,CASSITGNTEAFF,TGCGCCAGCAGCATAACGGGGAACACTGAAGCTTTCTTT
-,TRBJ2-6,TRBV27,TRBD1,CASSFDRVLSGANVLTF,TGTGCCAGCAGTTTCGACAGGGTTCTCTCTGGGGCCAACGTCCTGACTTTC
-,TRBJ1-1,TRBV14,-,CASSHLGMNTEAFF,TGTGCCAGCAGCCATCTTGGCATGAACACTGAAGCTTTCTTT
-,TRBJ1-5,TRBV30,-,CAWSVSLTGTNQPQHF,TGTGCCTGGAGTGTATCTCTAACAGGGACGAATCAGCCCCAGCATTTT
-,TRBJ1-6,TRBV6-2/TRBV6-3,TRBD1,CASSFRQGRTPLHF,TGTGCCAGCAGTTTTCGACAGGGAAGGACACCCCTCCACTTT
few,TRBJ1-5,TRBV6-5,-,CASSYSWPRGNQPQHF,TGTGCCAGCAGTTACTCATGGCCTCGGGGCAATCAGCCCCAGCATTTT
-,TRBJ2-5,TRBV29-1,TRBD2,CSVGGGFSETQYF,TGCAGCGTTGGGGGGGGGTTCTCGGAGACCCAGTACTTC
-,TRBJ2-1,TRBV27,TRBD2,CASSLDEPGLAGVNEQFF,TGTGCCAGCAGTTTGGATGAACCGGGACTAGCGGGAGTTAATGAGCAGTTCTTC
once,TRBJ1-2,TRBV29-1,-,CSVGRAGGNYPIGYTF,TGCAGCGTTGGGCGAGCGGGGGGTAACTATCCAATTGGCTACACCTTC
-,TRBJ2-1,TRBV18,-,CASSPGPNPSNEQFF,TGTGCCAGCTCACCGGGGCCAAACCCCTCCAATGAGCAGTTCTTC
few,TRBJ2-2,TRBV5-6,-,CASSSRGRGIRIGELFF,TGTGCCAGCAGCTCCAGGGGCCGGGGAATTCGTATCGGGGAGCTGTTTTTT
once,TRBJ2-1,TRBV5-1,TRBD2,CASSLVASGSGEQFF,TGCGCCAGCAGCTTGGTTGCTAGCGGGAGCGGTGAGCAGTTCTTC
few,TRBJ1-3,TRBV12-3/TRBV12-4,-,CASSRTDIDTIYF,TGTGCCAGCAGCAGGACAGATATTGACACCATATATTTT